A selection of T cell receptor beta chains follows, all from one sample in a study of T cell changes during pregnancy in multiple sclerosis. Repertoires were generated with immunoSEQ multiplex PCR, while TCRdb's copy carries only in-frame clones and drops some. The sample consists of about 59,000 clones, 93% of them appearing once. The sample was CD8+ T cells from peripheral blood mononuclear cells, taken in the third trimester of pregnancy. These TCRs come from a female donor with multiple sclerosis, enrolled in a pregnancy study. CDR3s include the opening cysteine and the closing phenylalanine or tryptophan. D genes are given only for firm matches. Size tells how often a clone was seen (once, few, many) or the class of an expanded clone, and some rows leave it out.

j_call clone_size v_call d_call cdr3_aa cdr3_nt
TRBJ2-4 once TRBV15 - CATSAGQDAKNIQYF TGTGCCACCAGCGCAGGGCAGGATGCCAAAAACATTCAGTACTTC
TRBJ2-7 - TRBV30 TRBD1 CAWSDGQGSSYEQYF TGTGCCTGGAGTGACGGACAGGGGAGCTCCTACGAGCAGTACTTC
TRBJ2-1 - TRBV4-1 TRBD1 CASSQVSGTGGYNEQFF TGCGCCAGCAGCCAAGTAAGTGGGACAGGGGGCTACAATGAGCAGTTCTTC
TRBJ2-2 - TRBV18 TRBD2 CASSPPAGDTGELFF TGTGCCAGCTCACCACCGGCGGGGGACACCGGGGAGCTGTTTTTT
TRBJ2-7 - TRBV7-9 TRBD1 CASSLVDRGWYEQYF TGTGCCAGCAGCTTAGTGGACAGGGGCTGGTACGAGCAGTACTTC
TRBJ1-1 - TRBV10-3 TRBD1 CAIRGTENTEAFF TGTGCCATCAGGGGGACAGAGAACACTGAAGCTTTCTTT
TRBJ1-5 - TRBV27 - CASGPIGQPQHF TGTGCCAGTGGGCCCATAGGACAGCCCCAGCATTTT
TRBJ2-7 - TRBV27 - CASSLSPTGNEQYF TGTGCCAGCAGTTTATCCCCTACAGGGAACGAGCAGTACTTC
TRBJ2-1 - TRBV13 TRBD2 CASSPRLAGDNEQFF TGTGCCAGCAGCCCGAGACTAGCGGGGGACAATGAGCAGTTCTTC
TRBJ2-7 - TRBV11-2 TRBD2 CASSWTSGSSGFHYEQYF TGTGCCAGCAGCTGGACTAGCGGGAGTAGTGGGTTCCACTACGAGCAGTACTTC
TRBJ1-3 - TRBV13 - CASSQTGSGNTIYF TGTGCCAGCAGCCAAACAGGGTCTGGAAACACCATATATTTT
TRBJ2-1 - TRBV4-3 - CASSQEGGGQYNEQFF TGCGCCAGCAGCCAAGAGGGGGGTGGCCAGTACAATGAGCAGTTCTTC
TRBJ1-2 - TRBV27 TRBD1 CASSLFAGGYGYTF TGTGCCAGCAGTTTATTTGCAGGGGGTTATGGCTACACCTTC
TRBJ1-1 - TRBV5-1 - CASSISWGVTEAFF TGCGCCAGCAGCATAAGTTGGGGCGTCACTGAAGCTTTCTTT
TRBJ1-1 - TRBV5-1 - CASSLDLVRSWTEAFF TGCGCCAGCAGCTTGGATTTGGTTCGGAGTTGGACTGAAGCTTTCTTT
TRBJ2-1 - TRBV6-1 TRBD2 CASSENTSENNEQFF TGTGCCAGCAGTGAAAACACTAGCGAGAACAATGAGCAGTTCTTC
TRBJ2-6 - TRBV25-1 - CASSETGSGANVLTF TGTGCCAGCAGTGAGACTGGCTCTGGGGCCAACGTCCTGACTTTC
TRBJ2-3 - TRBV7-8 - CASRISGTDTQYF TGTGCCAGCCGGATTAGCGGCACAGATACGCAGTATTTT
TRBJ1-5 - TRBV6-4 - CASSQRGLNQPQHF TGTGCCAGCTCCCAGCGAGGGCTCAATCAGCCCCAGCATTTT
TRBJ2-7 - TRBV6-5 TRBD1 CASSYSGDSAYEQYF TGTGCCAGCAGTTACTCGGGGGACAGTGCCTACGAGCAGTACTTC
TRBJ2-4 once TRBV5-4 - CASSPASMERQYF TGTGCCAGCAGCCCTGCTAGTATGGAGCGTCAGTACTTC
TRBJ1-2 - TRBV19 - CASTYLGGQTNYGYTF TGTGCCAGTACTTACCTGGGGGGGCAGACTAACTATGGCTACACCTTC
TRBJ2-2 once TRBV2 TRBD2 CASRGLAVNTGELFF TGTGCCTCAAGAGGACTAGCGGTTAACACCGGGGAGCTGTTTTTT
TRBJ2-3 - TRBV9 TRBD2 CASNLGGIADTQYF TGTGCCAGCAACTTGGGGGGGATCGCAGATACGCAGTATTTT
TRBJ2-7 once TRBV2 - CASGTGSTYEQYF TGTGCCAGCGGTACAGGGTCTACCTACGAGCAGTACTTC
TRBJ2-4 once TRBV4-2 TRBD2 CASSQGGSSTLAKNIQYF TGTGCCAGCAGCCAAGGCGGGAGTTCAACATTGGCCAAAAACATTCAGTACTTC
TRBJ1-2 - TRBV15 - CATSRTDSGYGYTF TGTGCCACCAGCAGGACGGACAGTGGGTATGGCTACACCTTC
TRBJ2-2 - TRBV5-1 TRBD2 CASRAYGRESLGELFF TGCGCCAGCAGGGCCTATGGGCGGGAGAGTCTCGGGGAGCTGTTTTTT
TRBJ2-7 - TRBV7-9 TRBD1 CASSLIPGQGPYEQYF TGTGCCAGCAGCTTGATTCCGGGACAGGGTCCCTACGAGCAGTACTTC
TRBJ1-5 - TRBV27 - CASSLLGAGNEQPQHF TGTGCCAGCAGTTTATTGGGGGCAGGAAACGAACAGCCCCAGCATTTT
TRBJ2-1 - TRBV27 - CASQASYNEQFF TGTGCCAGCCAGGCCTCCTACAATGAGCAGTTCTTC
TRBJ2-2 - TRBV11-2 - CASSALTGYGELFF TGTGCCAGCAGCGCACTTACAGGTTACGGGGAGCTGTTTTTT
TRBJ2-1 - TRBV7-2 - CASSLVSNEQFF TGTGCCAGCAGCTTAGTTTCAAATGAGCAGTTCTTC
TRBJ2-7 - TRBV19 TRBD2 CASSIRLAGGDEQYF TGTGCCAGTAGTATACGACTAGCGGGAGGGGACGAGCAGTACTTC
TRBJ1-2 - TRBV25-1 TRBD1 CASSAGTANYGYTF TGTGCCAGCAGTGCCGGGACAGCTAACTATGGCTACACCTTC
TRBJ2-3 - TRBV10-2 TRBD1 CASSGQGTDTQYF TGCGCCAGCAGTGGACAGGGGACAGATACGCAGTATTTT
TRBJ1-2 - TRBV27 - CASSLTANYGYTF TGTGCCAGCAGTTTGACAGCTAACTATGGCTACACCTTC
TRBJ2-1 - TRBV9 - CASSVAGGALRQFF TGTGCCAGCAGCGTAGCTGGGGGGGCGCTTAGGCAGTTCTTC
TRBJ1-1 - TRBV4-3 - CASSQVGAEAFF TGCGCCAGCAGCCAAGTAGGGGCTGAAGCTTTCTTT
TRBJ2-1 - TRBV5-1 - CASSFRDFRYNEQFF TGCGCCAGCAGCTTCCGGGACTTCAGATACAATGAGCAGTTCTTC
TRBJ2-2 - TRBV7-9 TRBD2 CASSLTAGGTGELFF TGTGCCAGCAGCTTAACAGCGGGAGGGACCGGGGAGCTGTTTTTT
TRBJ2-7 - TRBV6-6 TRBD1 CASSSRDRDYEQYF TGTGCCAGCAGTTCCAGGGACAGGGATTACGAGCAGTACTTC
TRBJ1-1 - TRBV5-4 - CASRVQENTEAFF TGTGCCAGCAGGGTACAAGAGAACACTGAAGCTTTCTTT
TRBJ2-3 - TRBV25-1 - CASSDDGADKDTQYF TGTGCCAGCAGTGACGATGGGGCAGATAAAGATACGCAGTATTTT
TRBJ2-5 - TRBV9 TRBD1 CASSARDREYQETQYF TGTGCCAGCAGCGCTCGGGACAGGGAGTACCAAGAGACCCAGTACTTC
TRBJ2-7 - TRBV27 TRBD1 CASSAPRTGYDEQYF TGTGCCAGCAGTGCCCCTAGGACAGGGTACGACGAGCAGTACTTC
TRBJ2-3 - TRBV19 TRBD2 CASSIGTSQTSGIQTNRDTQYF TGTGCCAGTAGTATCGGGACTAGCCAGACTAGCGGGATACAAACCAACCGCGATACGCAGTATTTT
TRBJ1-1 - TRBV7-9 - CASSVEALNTEAFF TGTGCCAGCAGCGTCGAGGCTTTGAACACTGAAGCTTTCTTT
TRBJ2-3 - TRBV6-6 TRBD2 CASSYGTSGADTQYF TGTGCCAGCAGTTACGGGACTAGTGGTGCAGATACGCAGTATTTT
TRBJ2-7 - TRBV15 TRBD2 CATSRDRLAGAYEQYF TGTGCCACCAGCAGAGATAGGTTAGCGGGAGCATACGAGCAGTACTTC
TRBJ2-7 - TRBV19 - CASSIADEQYF TGTGCCAGTAGTATAGCAGATGAGCAGTACTTC
TRBJ1-2 - TRBV27 - CASSGDTSNGGYGYTF TGTGCCAGCAGTGGGGACACCTCGAATGGGGGTTATGGCTACACCTTC